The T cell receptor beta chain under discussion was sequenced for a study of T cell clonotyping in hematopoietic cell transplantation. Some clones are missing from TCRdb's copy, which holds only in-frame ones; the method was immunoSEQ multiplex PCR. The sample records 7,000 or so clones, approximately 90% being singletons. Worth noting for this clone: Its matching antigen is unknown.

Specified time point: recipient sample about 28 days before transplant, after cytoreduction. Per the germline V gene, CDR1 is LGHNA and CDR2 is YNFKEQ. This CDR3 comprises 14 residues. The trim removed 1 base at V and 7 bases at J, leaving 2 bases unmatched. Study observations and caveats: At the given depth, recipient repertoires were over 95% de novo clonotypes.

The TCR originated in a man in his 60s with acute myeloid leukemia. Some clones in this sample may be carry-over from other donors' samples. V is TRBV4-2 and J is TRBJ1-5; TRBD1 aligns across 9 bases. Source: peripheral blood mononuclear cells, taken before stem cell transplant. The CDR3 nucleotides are TGTGCCAGCAGCCAAGGGACAGGGGAACAGCCCCAGCATTTT. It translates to CASSQGTGEQPQHF.